These 23 T cell receptor beta chains were sequenced from one sample in a study of T-cell reconstitution after alpha-beta-depleted transplantation in children. Unique molecular identifiers were incorporated when the TCRbeta library was constructed. TCRdb reprocessed the PCR reads via MiXCR and lists one record per CDR3 protein. The sample holds about 460,000 distinct CDR3 sequences, 12% seen once. Specimen: PBMCs from the stem cell graft donor, collected from the stem cell graft. These receptors originate from a human donor who donated a stem cell graft to a child with combined immunodeficiency.

The J gene is TRBJ2-3, the V gene TRBV6-2 or TRBV6-3; D not resolved. Trimming took off 10 bases at V and 5 bases at J, with 16 bases between the two ends. This CDR3 spans 13 amino acids. Germline CDR1 and CDR2: MNHEY and SVGEGT. CDR3 nucleotides: TGTGCCATGGCCGGGCCCCCCGGAGATACGCAGTATTTT. This sequence encodes CAMAGPPGDTQYF.

This clonotype has only a few counts. The chain links TRBV6-1 to TRBJ2-5, with 8 bases fitting TRBD1. Germline V CDR1 and CDR2: MNHNS, SASEGT. CDR3 size: 16 residues. Trimming took 6 bases from V and 1 from J; bases not matched to a gene: 10. The CDR3 DNA reads TGTGCCAGCAGCCCTCTCGGACAGGGCCCCCAAGAGACCCAGTACTTC. Its protein is CASSPLGQGPQETQYF.

The chain has TRBV27 and TRBJ2-4; 7 nucleotides align to TRBD1. The junction had 9 bases not matched to a gene; V was cut back by 1 base and J by 6 bases. The germline gives CDR1 MNHEY, CDR2 SMNVEV (reference sequence). CDR3 length equals 16 residues. The CDR3 DNA reads as TGTGCCAGCAGTTTATTAGCAGGGGGATTAGGAAACATTCAGTACTTC. This codes for CASSLLAGGLGNIQYF.

This clonotype appeared a few times. The CDR3 DNA follows: TGCGCCAGCAGCAGGGAACCTAGCACAGATACGCAGTATTTT. Encoded protein: CASSREPSTDTQYF. The chain carries TRBV5-1 and TRBJ2-3, with D uncertain. The CDR3 runs 14 residues. Germline values: CDR1 SGHRS, CDR2 YFSETQ. Trimming cost V 4 bases and J 0 bases, with 9 bases left between them.

This clonotype was found many times. The chain employs TRBV9 and TRBJ2-3; 13 bases line up with TRBD2. The V gene's germline CDR1 is SGDLS and CDR2 YYNGEE. V lost 3 bases to trimming and J lost 6 bases; unmatched junction nucleotides: 16. The CDR3 consists of 19 residues. Here the CDR3 reads CASSASPHGTSGATDTQYF. The CDR3 DNA sequence: TGTGCCAGCAGCGCGAGCCCACACGGGACTAGCGGGGCGACCGATACGCAGTATTTT.

There are many counts of this clonotype. The J gene is TRBJ1-1, the V gene TRBV24-1; unclear D gene. CDR3 length: 13 amino acids. The germline V gene has CDR1 KGHDR and CDR2 SFDVKD. Trimming cost V 3 bases and J 8 bases, with 12 bases left between them. This CDR3 reads CATSDGAAREAFF. The CDR3 DNA sequence: TGTGCCACCAGTGATGGTGCAGCACGAGAAGCTTTCTTT.

The chain uses TRBV5-1 and TRBJ1-2; D is unresolved. CDR3 size: 12 residues. The germline V gene has CDR1 SGHRS and CDR2 YFSETQ. Trimming stripped 1 base from V and 6 bases from J, with 7 bases between. The CDR3 DNA is TGCGCCAGCAGCTTGTTCGAGGATGGCTACACCTTC. This translates into CASSLFEDGYTF.

This clonotype was picked up many times. This chain links TRBV6-5 with TRBJ2-1; TRBD1 is a possible D gene (5 bases). Germline CDR1 and CDR2: MNHEY and SVGAGI. The length of the CDR3 is 17 residues. V shed 3 bases and J shed 7 bases, with 22 bases lying between them. CDR3 residues: CASSYRGDGAFGNEQFF. CDR3 nucleotides: TGTGCCAGCAGTTATAGGGGCGATGGGGCTTTCGGGAATGAGCAGTTCTTC.

CDR3 protein: CASSVEGQGHEKLFF. DNA for the CDR3: TGTGCCAGCAGCGTAGAGGGACAGGGTCATGAAAAACTGTTTTTT. The genes are TRBV9 and TRBJ1-4; 9 positions agree with TRBD1. V gave up 0 bases and J gave up 6 bases; unmatched junction bases: 3. Germline V gene lookup returns CDR1 SGDLS and CDR2 YYNGEE. The CDR3 spans 15 residues.

The chain recombines TRBV7-2 with TRBJ2-7; 9 bases line up with TRBD2. Germline values: CDR1 SGHTA, CDR2 FQGNSA. The CDR3 has 15 amino acids. V was clipped by 5 bases and J by 2 bases; unmatched bases: 7. The CDR3 bases are TGTGCCAGCAGCCAGGAGCGGGGGGAAGCCTACGAGCAGTACTTC. It codes for CASSQERGEAYEQYF. The full variable domain, with the rest looked up from reference TRBV7-2 and TRBJ2-7, is GAGVSQSPSNKVTEKGKDVELRCDPISGHTALYWYRQSLGQGLEFLIYFQGNSAPDKSGLPSDRFSAERTGGSVSTLTIQRTQQEDSAVYLCASSQERGEAYEQYFGPGTRLTVT.

This clonotype occurred many times. This chain's CDR3 is CASSQSLLGQSSGELFF. As DNA, the CDR3 is TGTGCCAGCAGCCAATCTCTCCTGGGACAGTCGTCCGGGGAGCTGTTTTTT. The genes are TRBV4-2 and TRBJ2-2, with 7 nucleotides matching TRBD1. J gave up 6 bases and V 2 bases, and 12 bases lay outside the gene matches. Germline V gives CDR1 LGHNA, CDR2 YNFKEQ. The CDR3 sequence is 17 residues long.

This clonotype was detected ten times or more. The rearrangement joins TRBV15 to TRBJ1-2; 9 bases line up with TRBD1. The CDR3 is 16 amino acids. Germline CDR1 and CDR2: LNHNV and YYDKDF (reference sequence). V shed 0 bases and J 7 bases; nucleotides not matched to a gene: 9. The DNA for the CDR3 is TGTGCCACCAGCAGAGACCTTACAGGGGGCCGTAGTGGCTACACCTTC. Translating gives CATSRDLTGGRSGYTF.

In this sample, this clonotype turned up many times. The chain uses TRBV24-1 and TRBJ2-1; unclear D gene. V lost 7 bases to trimming and J lost 6 bases, with 9 bases between them. The germline V gene has CDR1 KGHDR and CDR2 SFDVKD. CDR3 length: 12 amino acids. The CDR3 here is CATSLSRNEQFF. CDR3 in DNA: TGTGCCACCAGCCTATCGCGCAATGAGCAGTTCTTC.

Only a few counts were recorded for this clonotype. The genes are TRBV7-3 and TRBJ2-7, with D tentatively TRBD2 (6 bases). The CDR3 spans 15 residues. From germline, CDR1 is SGHTA and CDR2 FQGTGA. With 5 bases removed from V and 4 bases from J, the gap between germline ends came to 18 bases. In DNA form, the CDR3 reads TGTGCCAGCAGCGGCAAACCCGGGAGATTTTACGAGCAGTACTTC. Protein sequence: CASSGKPGRFYEQYF.

The sample holds many counts of this clonotype. J is TRBJ2-6 and V is TRBV6-2 or TRBV6-3; D uncertain. Germline assignment: CDR1 MNHEY and CDR2 SVGEGT. V gave up 2 bases and J gave up 0 bases, with 5 bases separating them. The CDR3 totals 15 residues. CDR3 sequence reads: CASSYTVSGANVLTF. CDR3 sequence (DNA): TGTGCCAGCAGTTACACAGTCTCTGGGGCCAACGTCCTGACTTTC.

In its sample, this clonotype was seen a few times. V usage is TRBV7-2 and J usage is TRBJ2-7, with 9 positions matching TRBD1. Germline assignment: CDR1 SGHTA and CDR2 FQGNSA. The CDR3 has 15 amino acids. The J segment lost 2 bases and the V segment lost 2 bases, leaving 4 bases of the junction unmatched. Written as DNA, the CDR3 is TGTGCCAGCAGCTTAAGGGACAGGGTGCCCTACGAGCAGTACTTC. Its protein is CASSLRDRVPYEQYF.

This clonotype was seen just once. V usage is TRBV7-6 and J usage is TRBJ2-7; 8 bases fit TRBD2. The CDR3 has 18 amino acids. Germline CDR1 SGHVS, CDR2 FNYEAQ. J lost 6 bases, V lost 0 bases, and 16 bases had no gene match. Written as DNA, the CDR3 is TGTGCCAGCAGCTTAGCCGGCGATTTGGAAGCGGGAGCCGGCGAGCAGTACTTC. Its protein product is CASSLAGDLEAGAGEQYF.

The rearrangement joins TRBV12-3 or TRBV12-4 to TRBJ2-6; 9 positions match TRBD1. V was pared by 5 bases and J by 6 bases, with 17 bases of the junction left unmatched. The CDR3 sequence is 19 residues long. CDR3 coding DNA: TGTGCCAGCAGTCCCCCTGGGGACAGGGTCCCATTGGAGGCCAACGTCCTGACTTTC. Translated: CASSPPGDRVPLEANVLTF.

This clonotype was seen a few times. CDR3 sequence: CATSDLLLNYGYTF. DNA for the CDR3: TGTGCCACCAGTGATTTGCTACTCAACTATGGCTACACCTTC. The V and J genes are TRBV24-1 and TRBJ1-2; no clear D. This CDR3 is 14 amino acids long. V shed 0 bases and J shed 2 bases, with 6 bases lying between them. Germline V CDR1 and CDR2: KGHDR, SFDVKD.

This rearrangement joins TRBV6-1 to TRBJ2-1, with unresolved D. V gave up 2 bases and J gave up 5 bases, with 7 bases separating them. The germline V gene has CDR1 MNHNS and CDR2 SASEGT. The CDR3 is 13 residues long. The CDR3 coding sequence is TGTGCCAGCAGTGAAAGCCAACACAATGAGCAGTTCTTC. This sequence encodes CASSESQHNEQFF.

This clonotype was counted between two and nine times. This chain uses TRBV7-9 with TRBJ1-4, with D possibly being TRBD1 (5 bases). This CDR3 has 15 residues. CDR1 is SEHNR and CDR2 is FQNEAQ in the germline V gene (reference sequence). Trimming took off 7 bases at V and 6 bases at J, with 18 bases between the two ends. CDR3: CASTSSQGRDEKLFF. DNA of the CDR3: TGTGCCAGCACCTCCTCCCAGGGTCGTGATGAAAAACTGTTTTTT.

This clonotype was seen more than once but under ten times. The CDR3 is CASSPGQGVNYEQYF. The CDR3 DNA is TGTGCCAGCTCACCAGGACAGGGGGTAAACTACGAGCAGTACTTC. This chain joins TRBV18 and TRBJ2-7; TRBD1 matches 10 bases. The length of the CDR3 is 15 residues. V lost 2 bases and J lost 3; bases outside the gene matches: 4. The germline gives CDR1 KGHSH, CDR2 LQKENI.

The chain has TRBV5-5 and TRBJ2-7, with 7 positions matching TRBD1. Germline trimming cut 4 bases from V and 0 bases from J; bases unmatched to any gene: 4. The germline V gene has CDR1 SGHKS and CDR2 YYEKEE (reference sequence). This CDR3 has 14 amino acids. In DNA form, the CDR3 reads TGTGCCAGCAGCCGAGGGGACAGCTCCTACGAGCAGTACTTC. Residues: CASSRGDSSYEQYF.